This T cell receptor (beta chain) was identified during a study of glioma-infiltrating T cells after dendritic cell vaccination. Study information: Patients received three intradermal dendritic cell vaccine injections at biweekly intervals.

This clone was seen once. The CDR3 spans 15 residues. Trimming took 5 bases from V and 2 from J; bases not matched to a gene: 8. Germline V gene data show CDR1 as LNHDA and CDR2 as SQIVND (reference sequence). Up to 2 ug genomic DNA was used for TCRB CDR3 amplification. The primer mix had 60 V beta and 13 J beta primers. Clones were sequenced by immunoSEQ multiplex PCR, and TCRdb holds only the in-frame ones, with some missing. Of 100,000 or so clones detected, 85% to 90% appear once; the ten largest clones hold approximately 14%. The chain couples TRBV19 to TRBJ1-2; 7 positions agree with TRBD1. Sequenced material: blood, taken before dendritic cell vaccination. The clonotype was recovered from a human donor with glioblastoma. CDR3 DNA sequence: TGTGCCAGTAGTCGCCCTACACAGGGGAACTATGGCTACACCTTC. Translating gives CASSRPTQGNYGYTF.